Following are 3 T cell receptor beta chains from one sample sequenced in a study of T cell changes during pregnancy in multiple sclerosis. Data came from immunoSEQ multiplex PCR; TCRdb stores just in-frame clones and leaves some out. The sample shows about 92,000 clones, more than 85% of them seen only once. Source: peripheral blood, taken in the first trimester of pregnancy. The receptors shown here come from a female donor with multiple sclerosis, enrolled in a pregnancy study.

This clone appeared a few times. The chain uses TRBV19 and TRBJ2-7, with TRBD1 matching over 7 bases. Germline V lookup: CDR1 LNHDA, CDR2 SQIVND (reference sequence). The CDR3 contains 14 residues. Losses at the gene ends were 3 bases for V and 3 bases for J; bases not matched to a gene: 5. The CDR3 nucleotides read TGTGCCAGTAGTATGGACAGGAGAAACTACGAGCAGTACTTC. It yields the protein CASSMDRRNYEQYF.

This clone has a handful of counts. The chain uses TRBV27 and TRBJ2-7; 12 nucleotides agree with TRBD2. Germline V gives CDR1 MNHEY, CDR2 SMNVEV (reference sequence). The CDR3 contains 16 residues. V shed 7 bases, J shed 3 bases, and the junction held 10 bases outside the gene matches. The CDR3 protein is CASKPLAGGFVYEQYF. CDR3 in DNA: TGTGCCAGCAAACCACTAGCGGGAGGCTTCGTCTACGAGCAGTACTTC.

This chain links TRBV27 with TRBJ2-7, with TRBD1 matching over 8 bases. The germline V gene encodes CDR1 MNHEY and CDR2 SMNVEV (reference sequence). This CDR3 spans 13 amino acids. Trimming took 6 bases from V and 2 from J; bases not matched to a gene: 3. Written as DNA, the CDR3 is TGTGCCAGCAGCGGGACAGGCACCTACGAGCAGTACTTC. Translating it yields CASSGTGTYEQYF.